Listed below are T cell receptor beta chains from one sample, sequenced in a study of tumor-infiltrating lymphocytes in oesophageal squamous cell carcinoma. Using its own MiXCR run on the PCR reads, TCRdb lists one record per CDR3 protein. The sample contains about 12,000 distinct CDR3 sequences, around 50% of which appear only once. Sequencing was done on a sample of normal esophageal tissue next to the tumor. The receptors come from a male donor with esophageal squamous cell carcinoma. Each CDR3 is given with its conserved first and last residue. Fields, in order: clone size, J gene, D gene, V gene, CDR3 length, CDR3 DNA, CDR3 protein. The D gene is left open where the match is weak. The listing skips clone size in some rows; elsewhere it reads once, few, many or a size class.

abundance: NA; j_gene: TRBJ2-3; d_gene: NA; v_gene: TRBV12-3/TRBV12-4; len: 12; CDR3nt: TGTGCCACGGCACCAAGCACAGATACGCAGTATTTT; CDR3aa: CATAPSTDTQYF
abundance: many; j_gene: TRBJ1-2; d_gene: TRBD1; v_gene: TRBV27; len: 16; CDR3nt: TGTGCCAGCAGCCTGGACAGGGCAGGCGGGTACTATGGCTACACCTTC; CDR3aa: CASSLDRAGGYYGYTF
abundance: few; j_gene: TRBJ2-1; d_gene: TRBD2; v_gene: TRBV6-2/TRBV6-3; len: 15; CDR3nt: TGTGCCAGCAGTTACTCAGCTAGCGGGGGGGCAAAGCAGTTCTTC; CDR3aa: CASSYSASGGAKQFF
abundance: medium-sized; j_gene: TRBJ2-6; d_gene: NA; v_gene: TRBV12-3/TRBV12-4; len: 17; CDR3nt: TGTGCCAGCAGTCCCGGGCACCTCCTCTCTGGGGCCAACGTCCTGACTTTC; CDR3aa: CASSPGHLLSGANVLTF
abundance: many; j_gene: TRBJ2-1; d_gene: TRBD2; v_gene: TRBV5-5; len: 15; CDR3nt: TGTGCCAGCAGCCCGGGACTATGGGGTAGCAATGAGCAGTTCTTC; CDR3aa: CASSPGLWGSNEQFF
abundance: NA; j_gene: TRBJ2-5; d_gene: TRBD1; v_gene: TRBV7-6; len: 15; CDR3nt: TGTGCCAGCAGCTTAAAGGGACAGGGCCGGGAGACCCAGTACTTC; CDR3aa: CASSLKGQGRETQYF
abundance: few; j_gene: TRBJ2-7; d_gene: TRBD1; v_gene: TRBV7-8; len: 15; CDR3nt: TGTGCCAGCAGCCCAGGACAGGGACCCTCCTACGAGCAGTACTTC; CDR3aa: CASSPGQGPSYEQYF
abundance: many; j_gene: TRBJ2-3; d_gene: TRBD2; v_gene: TRBV10-3; len: 16; CDR3nt: TGTGCCATCAGAGGTGCGCTAGCGGGTGGAACAGATACGCAGTATTTT; CDR3aa: CAIRGALAGGTDTQYF
abundance: NA; j_gene: TRBJ2-3; d_gene: NA; v_gene: TRBV7-9; len: 14; CDR3nt: TGTGCCAGCAGCTTTGCGGGGGCGGCAGATACGCAGTATTTT; CDR3aa: CASSFAGAADTQYF
abundance: NA; j_gene: TRBJ2-1; d_gene: TRBD2; v_gene: TRBV19; len: 15; CDR3nt: TGTGCCAGTAGTCCACTAGCGGGAGGGTTCTATGAGCAGTTCTTC; CDR3aa: CASSPLAGGFYEQFF
abundance: NA; j_gene: TRBJ2-1; d_gene: NA; v_gene: TRBV7-2; len: 15; CDR3nt: TGTGCCAGCAGCCGGGACCGTCGTTCCTACAATGAGCAGTTCTTC; CDR3aa: CASSRDRRSYNEQFF
abundance: NA; j_gene: TRBJ2-3; d_gene: NA; v_gene: TRBV28; len: 15; CDR3nt: TGTGCCAGCGTTGGTAAAGGGCACACCTACAATGAGCAGTATTTT; CDR3aa: CASVGKGHTYNEQYF
abundance: few; j_gene: TRBJ1-2; d_gene: NA; v_gene: TRBV18; len: 13; CDR3nt: TGTGCCAGCTCACCGACCACAGACTATGGCTACACCTTC; CDR3aa: CASSPTTDYGYTF
abundance: NA; j_gene: TRBJ2-3; d_gene: NA; v_gene: TRBV7-2; len: 14; CDR3nt: TGTGCCAGCAGCATCAGACAGGACACCGGGGAGCTGTATTTT; CDR3aa: CASSIRQDTGELYF
abundance: NA; j_gene: TRBJ1-5; d_gene: TRBD1; v_gene: TRBV28; len: 16; CDR3nt: TGTGCCAGCAGTTTAGCGGGCAGGGGGCCAGATCAGCCCCAGCATTTT; CDR3aa: CASSLAGRGPDQPQHF
abundance: NA; j_gene: TRBJ2-7; d_gene: NA; v_gene: TRBV7-6; len: 12; CDR3nt: TGTGCCAGCAGCTTAGCGACAGATACGCAGTACTTC; CDR3aa: CASSLATDTQYF
abundance: NA; j_gene: TRBJ2-5; d_gene: NA; v_gene: TRBV7-6; len: 14; CDR3nt: TGTGCTAGCAGCCGTAATCTAGGGACAGAGACCCAGTACTTC; CDR3aa: CASSRNLGTETQYF
abundance: NA; j_gene: TRBJ1-2; d_gene: NA; v_gene: TRBV10-3; len: 13; CDR3nt: TGTGCCATCAGTGAAGGATCAACCACCGGCTACACCTTC; CDR3aa: CAISEGSTTGYTF
abundance: large; j_gene: TRBJ2-3; d_gene: TRBD2; v_gene: TRBV7-6; len: 17; CDR3nt: TGTGCCAGCACCCTCTCTCAGGCTAGCGGCGTTTCAGATACGCAGTATTTT; CDR3aa: CASTLSQASGVSDTQYF
abundance: many; j_gene: TRBJ1-2; d_gene: TRBD1; v_gene: TRBV12-3/TRBV12-4; len: 13; CDR3nt: TGTGCCAGCAGGCAAGACAGGGAGAGCGGCTACACCTTC; CDR3aa: CASRQDRESGYTF
abundance: NA; j_gene: TRBJ2-3; d_gene: TRBD2; v_gene: TRBV7-2; len: 13; CDR3nt: TGTGCCAGCAGCTCAGGGAGGGGAGATACGCAGTATTTT; CDR3aa: CASSSGRGDTQYF
abundance: many; j_gene: TRBJ1-1; d_gene: NA; v_gene: TRBV5-6; len: 15; CDR3nt: TGTGCCAGCAGCTTGTCTTCCAGGGACTTGACTGAAGCTTTCTTT; CDR3aa: CASSLSSRDLTEAFF
abundance: NA; j_gene: TRBJ1-1; d_gene: TRBD1; v_gene: TRBV20-1; len: 12; CDR3nt: TGCAGTGCTCCAGACAGGGGAAGTGAAGCTTTCTTT; CDR3aa: CSAPDRGSEAFF
abundance: once; j_gene: TRBJ2-5; d_gene: NA; v_gene: TRBV7-2; len: 16; CDR3nt: TGTGCCAGCAGCCTCCATCCCGGACAGTACCAAGAGACCCAGTACTTC; CDR3aa: CASSLHPGQYQETQYF
abundance: NA; j_gene: TRBJ2-7; d_gene: NA; v_gene: TRBV7-6; len: 13; CDR3nt: TGTGCCAGCAGCAGGCGGGATTACAATGAGCAGTACTTC; CDR3aa: CASSRRDYNEQYF
abundance: many; j_gene: TRBJ2-7; d_gene: NA; v_gene: TRBV27; len: 17; CDR3nt: TGTGCCAGCAGTTCGGGTGGTGACATCTCGACTCCCTACGAGCAGTACTTC; CDR3aa: CASSSGGDISTPYEQYF
abundance: NA; j_gene: TRBJ2-3; d_gene: NA; v_gene: TRBV13; len: 15; CDR3nt: TGTGCCAGCAGCAGGAGGTCGTGGGACACAGATACGCAGTATTTT; CDR3aa: CASSRRSWDTDTQYF
abundance: once; j_gene: TRBJ2-5; d_gene: TRBD2; v_gene: TRBV7-6; len: 14; CDR3nt: TGTGCCAGCAGCCCTCATAGCGGGGTGGAGACCCAGTACTTC; CDR3aa: CASSPHSGVETQYF
abundance: NA; j_gene: TRBJ1-1; d_gene: NA; v_gene: TRBV7-2; len: 13; CDR3nt: TGTGCCAGCACCTTAATACAGGGAATGGAAGCTTTCTTT; CDR3aa: CASTLIQGMEAFF
abundance: few; j_gene: TRBJ2-7; d_gene: TRBD2; v_gene: TRBV7-2; len: 15; CDR3nt: TGTGCCAGCAGCTCTACTAGCGGGAGTCCCTACGAGCAGTACTTC; CDR3aa: CASSSTSGSPYEQYF
abundance: NA; j_gene: TRBJ2-4; d_gene: NA; v_gene: TRBV12-3/TRBV12-4; len: 11; CDR3nt: TGTGCCAGCAGCCAGCAAAGGGGCCAGTACTTC; CDR3aa: CASSQQRGQYF
abundance: NA; j_gene: TRBJ2-1; d_gene: TRBD1; v_gene: TRBV7-4; len: 15; CDR3nt: TGTGCCAGCAGCTCGCAGGGACAGCAAAATTCACCCCTCCACTTC; CDR3aa: CASSSQGQQNSPLHF
abundance: NA; j_gene: TRBJ2-7; d_gene: NA; v_gene: TRBV7-4; len: 15; CDR3nt: TGTGCCAGTACGTCTGAGACAGGTGCTAACTACGAGCAGTACTTC; CDR3aa: CASTSETGANYEQYF
abundance: many; j_gene: TRBJ2-3; d_gene: NA; v_gene: TRBV12-3/TRBV12-4; len: 14; CDR3nt: TGTGCCAGCAGTTTATCTGGACGGACAGATACGCAGTATTTT; CDR3aa: CASSLSGRTDTQYF
abundance: NA; j_gene: TRBJ2-3; d_gene: TRBD2; v_gene: TRBV12-5; len: 15; CDR3nt: TGTGCTAGTGGATCCGGGACTAGCTGGGCAGATACGCAGTATTTT; CDR3aa: CASGSGTSWADTQYF
abundance: NA; j_gene: TRBJ2-1; d_gene: TRBD2; v_gene: TRBV7-4; len: 20; CDR3nt: TGTGCCAGCAGCTTACCACCCAAAAAAGCGGGCCTAGCGGGAGGGAATGAGCAGTTCTTC; CDR3aa: CASSLPPKKAGLAGGNEQFF
abundance: few; j_gene: TRBJ2-7; d_gene: TRBD1; v_gene: TRBV7-6; len: 15; CDR3nt: TGTGCCAGCAGCTCCGGGACAGGGGTCCAGAATGAGCAGTACTTC; CDR3aa: CASSSGTGVQNEQYF
abundance: NA; j_gene: TRBJ2-5; d_gene: NA; v_gene: TRBV7-8; len: 14; CDR3nt: TGTGCCAGCAGCGTCAGGCGGGATCAAGAGACCCAGTACTTC; CDR3aa: CASSVRRDQETQYF
abundance: NA; j_gene: TRBJ2-1; d_gene: NA; v_gene: TRBV12-3/TRBV12-4; len: 14; CDR3nt: TGTGCCAGCAGTTACGTCAGCTCCTACAATGAGCAGTTCTTC; CDR3aa: CASSYVSSYNEQFF
abundance: few; j_gene: TRBJ2-1; d_gene: TRBD2; v_gene: TRBV7-6; len: 20; CDR3nt: TGTGCCAGCAGCTTAGCGCAACCGGGGGGGGCAAGCGGATCCTACAATGAGCAGTTCTTC; CDR3aa: CASSLAQPGGASGSYNEQFF
abundance: medium-sized; j_gene: TRBJ2-1; d_gene: NA; v_gene: TRBV12-3/TRBV12-4; len: 12; CDR3nt: TGTGCCAGCCCCCCTTGGTGTGGTGAGCAGTTCTTC; CDR3aa: CASPPWCGEQFF
abundance: many; j_gene: TRBJ2-7; d_gene: TRBD1; v_gene: TRBV7-2; len: 14; CDR3nt: TGTGCCAGCAGCACGGACAGGCAATCCTACGAGCAGTACTTC; CDR3aa: CASSTDRQSYEQYF
abundance: NA; j_gene: TRBJ2-5; d_gene: NA; v_gene: TRBV7-2; len: 12; CDR3nt: TGTGCCAGCAGCTTACCCAAAGAGACCCAGTACTTC; CDR3aa: CASSLPKETQYF
abundance: few; j_gene: TRBJ2-5; d_gene: NA; v_gene: TRBV7-2; len: 14; CDR3nt: TGTGCCAGCAGCTGGGGCTTACCTCAAGAGACCCAGTACTTC; CDR3aa: CASSWGLPQETQYF
abundance: few; j_gene: TRBJ2-4; d_gene: NA; v_gene: TRBV5-1; len: 14; CDR3nt: TGCGCCAGCAGCTTGCTGGGTACCAAAAACATTCAGTACTTC; CDR3aa: CASSLLGTKNIQYF
abundance: many; j_gene: TRBJ2-5; d_gene: NA; v_gene: TRBV5-4; len: 14; CDR3nt: TGTGCCAGCAGCTTGGACAGGGTGCAAGAGACCCAGTACTTC; CDR3aa: CASSLDRVQETQYF
abundance: NA; j_gene: TRBJ2-7; d_gene: NA; v_gene: TRBV5-1; len: 16; CDR3nt: TGCGCCAGCGCCCCTCTCGGGGGACAGAGCTCCTACGAGCAGTACTTC; CDR3aa: CASAPLGGQSSYEQYF
abundance: few; j_gene: TRBJ2-7; d_gene: NA; v_gene: TRBV7-2; len: 15; CDR3nt: TGTGCCAGCAGCGCAGGTTACCTTCGCTCCTACGAGCAGTACTTC; CDR3aa: CASSAGYLRSYEQYF
abundance: medium-sized; j_gene: TRBJ2-5; d_gene: TRBD2; v_gene: TRBV6-6; len: 17; CDR3nt: TGTGCCAGCAGTTACTCGGCTAGCGGGAGGGCTGGGGAGACCCAGTACTTC; CDR3aa: CASSYSASGRAGETQYF